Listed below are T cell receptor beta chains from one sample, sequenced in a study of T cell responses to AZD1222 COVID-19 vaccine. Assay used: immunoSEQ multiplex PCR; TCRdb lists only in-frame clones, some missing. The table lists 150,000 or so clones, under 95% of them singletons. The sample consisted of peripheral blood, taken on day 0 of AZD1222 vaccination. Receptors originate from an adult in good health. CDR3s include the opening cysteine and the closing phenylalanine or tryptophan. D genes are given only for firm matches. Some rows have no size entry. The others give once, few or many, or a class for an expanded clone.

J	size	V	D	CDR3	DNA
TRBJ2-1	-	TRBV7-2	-	CASSFGAPTNEQFF	TGTGCCAGCAGCTTTGGGGCCCCAACCAATGAGCAGTTCTTC
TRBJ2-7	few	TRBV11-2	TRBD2	CASSLAREGPFYEQYF	TGTGCCAGCAGCTTAGCGCGGGAGGGCCCCTTTTACGAGCAGTACTTC
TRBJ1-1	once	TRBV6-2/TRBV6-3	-	CASSYSGSQIAEAFF	TGTGCCAGCAGTTACTCGGGGTCCCAGATCGCTGAAGCTTTCTTT
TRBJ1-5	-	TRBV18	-	CASSPQSGEQPQHF	TGTGCCAGCTCACCCCAGTCGGGGGAACAGCCCCAGCATTTT
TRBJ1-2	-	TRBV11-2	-	CASSLAGVSGYTF	TGTGCCAGCAGCTTAGCAGGGGTTAGTGGCTACACCTTC
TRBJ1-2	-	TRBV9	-	CASSVRTENSGYTF	TGTGCCAGCAGCGTTAGGACAGAAAACTCCGGCTACACCTTC
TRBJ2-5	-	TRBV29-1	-	CSVARSGETQYF	TGCAGCGTTGCCAGGTCTGGGGAGACCCAGTACTTC
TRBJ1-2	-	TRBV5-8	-	CASSPGRNYGYTF	TGTGCCAGCAGCCCGGGCCGTAACTATGGCTACACCTTC
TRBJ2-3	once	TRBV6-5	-	CASSWGSGADTQYF	TGTGCCAGCAGTTGGGGGAGTGGAGCAGATACGCAGTATTTT
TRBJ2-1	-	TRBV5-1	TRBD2	CASSFGTSGVYNEQFF	TGCGCCAGCAGCTTTGGGACTAGCGGGGTATACAATGAGCAGTTCTTC
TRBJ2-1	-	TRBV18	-	CASSSSYEQFF	TGTGCCAGCTCATCCAGCTATGAGCAGTTCTTC
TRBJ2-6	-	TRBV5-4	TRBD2	CASSSWGGNTGANVLTF	TGTGCCAGCAGCTCATGGGGGGGGAACACTGGGGCCAACGTCCTGACTTTC
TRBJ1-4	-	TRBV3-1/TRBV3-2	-	CASGGMANEKLFF	TGTGCCAGCGGAGGGATGGCTAATGAAAAACTGTTTTTT
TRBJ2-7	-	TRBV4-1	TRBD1	CASSQGTGVVDEQYF	TGCGCCAGCAGCCAAGGGACAGGGGTCGTCGACGAGCAGTACTTC
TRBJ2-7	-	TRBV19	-	CASSMTGESSYEQYF	TGTGCCAGTAGTATGACGGGGGAGAGCTCCTACGAGCAGTACTTC
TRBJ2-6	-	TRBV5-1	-	CASSWSSGANVLTF	TGCGCCAGCAGCTGGAGCTCTGGGGCCAACGTCCTGACTTTC
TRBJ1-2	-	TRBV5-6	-	CASSLRGGYGYTF	TGTGCCAGCAGCTTGCGGGGGGGCTATGGCTACACCTTC
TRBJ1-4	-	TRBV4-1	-	CASSLVSTNEKLFF	TGCGCCAGCAGCCTTGTTTCAACTAATGAAAAACTGTTTTTT
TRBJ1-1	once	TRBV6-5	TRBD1	CASSMTGGTNTEAFF	TGTGCCAGCAGTATGACAGGGGGAACGAACACTGAAGCTTTCTTT
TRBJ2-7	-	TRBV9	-	CASSEAGRFHEQYF	TGTGCCAGCAGCGAGGCAGGGAGGTTCCACGAGCAGTACTTC
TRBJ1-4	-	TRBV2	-	CASSPQDSPNEKLFF	TGTGCCAGCAGTCCACAGGACAGTCCTAATGAAAAACTGTTTTTT
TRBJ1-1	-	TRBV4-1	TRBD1	CASSQTDRANTEAFF	TGCGCCAGCAGCCAGACGGACAGGGCGAACACTGAAGCTTTCTTT
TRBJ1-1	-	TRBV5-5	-	CASSLYGTEAFF	TGTGCCAGCAGCTTATACGGCACTGAAGCTTTCTTT
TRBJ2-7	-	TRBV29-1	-	CSVRDSPDEQYF	TGCAGCGTGCGGGACAGTCCCGACGAGCAGTACTTC
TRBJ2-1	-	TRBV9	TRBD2	CASSVDGGENEQFF	TGTGCCAGCAGCGTAGACGGGGGGGAAAATGAGCAGTTCTTC
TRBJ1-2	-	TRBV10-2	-	CASSDLRGASNYGYTF	TGCGCCAGCAGTGATTTACGAGGTGCCTCGAACTATGGCTACACCTTC
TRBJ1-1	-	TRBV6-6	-	CASVKQGGGTEAFF	TGTGCCAGCGTAAAACAGGGAGGGGGCACTGAAGCTTTCTTT
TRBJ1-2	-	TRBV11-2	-	CASSQIGGGLRANYGYTF	TGTGCCAGCAGCCAAATTGGCGGAGGGCTCCGAGCTAACTATGGCTACACCTTC
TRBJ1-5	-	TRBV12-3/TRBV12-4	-	CASRGRGPQHF	TGTGCCAGCAGGGGACGAGGACCCCAGCATTTT
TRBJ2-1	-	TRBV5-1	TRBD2	CASSLLAGGNNEQFF	TGCGCCAGCAGCTTGCTAGCGGGAGGGAACAATGAGCAGTTCTTC
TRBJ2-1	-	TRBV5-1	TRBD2	CASSPGPGLAGHEQFF	TGCGCCAGCAGCCCCGGTCCGGGACTAGCAGGGCATGAGCAGTTCTTC
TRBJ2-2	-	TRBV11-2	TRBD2	CASSGGGANTGELFF	TGTGCCAGCAGTGGCGGGGGGGCGAACACCGGGGAGCTGTTTTTT
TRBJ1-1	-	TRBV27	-	CASSDTLNTEAFF	TGTGCCAGCAGTGACACGTTAAACACTGAAGCTTTCTTT
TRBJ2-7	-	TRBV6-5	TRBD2	CASSFQGGAYEQYF	TGTGCCAGCAGTTTCCAGGGAGGGGCCTACGAGCAGTACTTC
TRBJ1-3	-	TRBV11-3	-	CASSLDTPIEISGNTIYF	TGTGCCAGCAGCTTAGACACACCCATAGAAATCTCTGGAAACACCATATATTTT
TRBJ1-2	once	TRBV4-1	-	CASSQADSLGGYTF	TGCGCCAGCAGCCAAGCGGACAGCCTCGGAGGCTACACCTTC
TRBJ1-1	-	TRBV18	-	CASSRFRDKGTEAFF	TGTGCCAGCTCACGATTCCGGGACAAAGGAACTGAAGCTTTCTTT
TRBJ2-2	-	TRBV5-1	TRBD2	CASSLAPAGGTGELFF	TGCGCCAGCAGCTTGGCCCCAGCGGGAGGAACCGGGGAGCTGTTTTTT
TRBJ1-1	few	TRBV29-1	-	CSVGSEYTEAFF	TGCAGCGTTGGCTCTGAGTACACTGAAGCTTTCTTT
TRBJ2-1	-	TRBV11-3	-	CASSLGPPRGESSYNEQFF	TGTGCCAGCAGCTTAGGGCCCCCCCGCGGGGAGAGCTCCTACAATGAGCAGTTCTTC
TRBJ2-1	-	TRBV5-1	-	CASKYRAASDNEQFF	TGCGCCAGCAAGTACAGGGCGGCATCAGACAATGAGCAGTTCTTC
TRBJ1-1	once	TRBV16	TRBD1	CASSRRGQRNTEAFF	TGTGCCAGCAGCCGGAGGGGACAGAGGAACACTGAAGCTTTCTTT
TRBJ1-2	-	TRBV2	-	CASSERGENYGYTF	TGTGCCAGCAGTGAACGGGGAGAAAACTATGGCTACACCTTC
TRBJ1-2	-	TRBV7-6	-	CASSSLPEGGYGYTF	TGTGCCAGCAGCTCGCTCCCAGAGGGGGGGTATGGCTACACCTTC
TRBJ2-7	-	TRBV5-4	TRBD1	CASSATGTGTYEQYF	TGTGCCAGCAGCGCAACCGGGACAGGGACCTACGAGCAGTACTTC
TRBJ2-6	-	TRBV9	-	CASSRISGANVLTF	TGTGCCAGCAGTAGGATCTCTGGGGCCAACGTCCTGACTTTC
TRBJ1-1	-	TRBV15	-	CATSRAGTANTEAFF	TGTGCCACCAGCAGAGCAGGGACCGCGAACACTGAAGCTTTCTTT
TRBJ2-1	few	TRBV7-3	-	CASSLRAGTSYNEQFF	TGTGCCAGCAGCTTAAGGGCGGGGACCTCCTACAATGAGCAGTTCTTC
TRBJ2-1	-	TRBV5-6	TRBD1	CASSSINRGRNEQFF	TGTGCCAGCAGCTCAATCAACAGGGGCAGGAATGAGCAGTTCTTC
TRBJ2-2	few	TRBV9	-	CASSAPTGGGTGELFF	TGTGCCAGCAGCGCACCCACAGGGGGGGGCACCGGGGAGCTGTTTTTT
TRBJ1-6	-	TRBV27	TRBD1	CASSLTNRGLNNSPLHF	TGTGCCAGCAGTCTAACTAACAGGGGGCTCAATAATTCACCCCTCCACTTT